This paragraph reports one T cell receptor beta chain. What it recognizes is unknown. The PCR had 60 Vbeta and 13 Jbeta primers. TCRdb keeps only in-frame clones here, not all; method: immunoSEQ multiplex PCR. Of about 36,000 clones listed, approximately 70% are singletons. This sample was taken from a study of cytomegalovirus exposure and HLA in healthy donors. General study findings and limits: Clonal expansion was found to be greater in HLA-associated TCR beta chains than in equally common others in a later analysis. For most TCR sequences rarity was the rule, although some public TCRs occurred in many donors.

The specimen sequenced was PBMCs. The receptor comes from a man aged 30 to 45 in good health and CMV-seronegative.

The CDR3, as DNA: TGTGCCAGCAGTTCCCGGACAGGGCGATCCGTTCTAAATTCACCCCTCCACTTT. Its protein product is CASSSRTGRSVLNSPLHF. The chain joins TRBV27 to TRBJ1-6, with 8 bases fitting TRBD1. From germline, CDR1 is MNHEY and CDR2 SMNVEV (reference sequence). Losses at the gene ends were 4 bases for V and 7 bases for J; bases not matched to a gene: 15. This CDR3 spans 18 amino acids.